What follows are 14 T cell receptor beta chains derived from one specimen sequenced in a study of blood T cell repertoires in COVID-19. The repertoire was sequenced with immunoSEQ multiplex PCR; TCRdb's copy has only in-frame clones and lacks some. The sample lists about 26,000 clones, roughly 89% seen once, with 4% to 5.5% in the top ten. The sequencing sample was made of peripheral blood. The receptors originated from a man aged 65-85 years with active COVID-19.

The chain couples TRBV20-1 to TRBJ2-1; 12 bases match TRBD2. V trimming: 3 bases; J trimming: 6 bases; junction bases outside the gene matches: 6. The germline gives CDR1 DFQATT, CDR2 SNEGSKA (reference sequence). The CDR3 is 15 amino acids. CDR3 protein: CSASVTSGGPNEQFF. The CDR3 nucleotides are TGCAGTGCTAGTGTAACTAGCGGGGGGCCCAATGAGCAGTTCTTC.

The chain employs TRBV6-5 and TRBJ2-1; D perhaps matches TRBD2 (6 bases). CDR1 and CDR2 from the germline V gene are MNHEY and SVGAGI. V lost 7 bases and J lost 6, with 16 bases in between. CDR3 length: 14 residues. The CDR3 DNA follows: TGTGCCAGCAAACCCGGGACTCTGGGCAATGAGCAGTTCTTC. It translates to CASKPGTLGNEQFF.

The chain links TRBV19 to TRBJ1-1; 8 bases agree with TRBD1. The CDR3 spans 13 residues. With V trimmed by 5 bases and J by 4 bases, 3 bases remained unmatched. Germline CDR1 and CDR2: LNHDA and SQIVND (reference sequence). CDR3 DNA sequence: TGTGCCAGTAGTCCCCAGGGGGCCACTGAAGCTTTCTTT. It yields the protein CASSPQGATEAFF.

The chain carries TRBV10-1 and TRBJ2-3; 8 bases are shared with TRBD1. The CDR3 runs 15 residues. Germline V gives CDR1 WNHNN, CDR2 SYGVQD (reference sequence). V lost 7 bases to trimming and J lost 1 base; unmatched junction nucleotides: 7. CDR3 sequence (DNA): TGCGCCAGCACCTTCACACAGGGGGGCACAGATACGCAGTATTTT. Its protein product is CASTFTQGGTDTQYF.

J is TRBJ2-2 and V is TRBV9, with D perhaps matching TRBD1 (5 bases). The germline V gene encodes CDR1 SGDLS and CDR2 YYNGEE. V lost 0 bases, J lost 7 bases, and 10 bases lay in between. This CDR3 has 14 amino acids. CDR3: CASSVGSGFGELFF. CDR3 nucleotide sequence: TGTGCCAGCAGCGTAGGATCAGGGTTCGGGGAGCTGTTTTTT.

J is TRBJ2-1 and V is TRBV29-1, with 10 bases identical to TRBD1. Germline V lookup: CDR1 SQVTM, CDR2 ANQGSEA. The CDR3 covers 15 residues. V was pared by 3 bases and J by 6 bases, with 8 bases of the junction left unmatched. This CDR3 reads CSVEGRDRGPNEQFF. For the CDR3, the DNA is TGCAGCGTTGAGGGGCGGGACAGGGGACCCAATGAGCAGTTCTTC.

The CDR3 bases are TGCGCCAGCAGCGCGATTACGGGGGGGCGAACCGGGGAGCTGTTTTTT. Its translation: CASSAITGGRTGELFF. The V call is TRBV5-1, the J call TRBJ2-2; 8 bases are a match to TRBD2. The CDR3 has 16 amino acids. Trimming at V came to 4 bases and at J to 5 bases, leaving 10 bases not matched to a gene. Germline values: CDR1 SGHRS, CDR2 YFSETQ.

The chain recombines TRBV10-3 with TRBJ2-5, with D perhaps TRBD2 (7 bases). CDR3 size: 15 residues. V lost 2 bases and J lost 5, with 15 bases in between. In germline, CDR1 is ENHRY, CDR2 SYGVKD. CDR3 loop: CAISEAEGGHETQYF. The CDR3 DNA reads TGTGCCATCAGTGAGGCGGAGGGGGGGCATGAGACCCAGTACTTC.

This clone was picked up one time. V gene TRBV4-2 combines with J gene TRBJ1-4; 9 bases line up with TRBD1. The CDR3 runs to 15 residues. Germline lookup yields CDR1 LGHNA and CDR2 YNFKEQ. With V trimmed by 1 base and J by 7 bases, 4 bases remained unmatched. The CDR3 DNA is TGTGCCAGCAGCCAAGGCGGGACAGGGACTGAAAAACTGTTTTTT. Translating it yields CASSQGGTGTEKLFF.

The V and J genes are TRBV19 and TRBJ1-2; 9 bases align to TRBD1. Trimming cost V 5 bases and J 2 bases; bases outside gene matches: 3. The CDR3 runs to 14 residues. CDR1 and CDR2 from the germline V gene are LNHDA and SQIVND (reference sequence). The CDR3 reads CASSQQGANYGYTF. Here the CDR3 DNA reads TGTGCCAGTAGTCAACAGGGGGCAAACTATGGCTACACCTTC.

This chain uses TRBV5-6 with TRBJ2-5; 12 bases match TRBD2. The germline CDR1 and CDR2 sequences are SGHDT and YYEEEE. This CDR3 has 15 amino acids. After removal of 1 base from V and 2 bases from J, the junction contained 0 bases not matched to a gene. The CDR3 DNA reads as TGTGCCAGCAGCTTGACTAGCGGGGGGCAAGAGACCCAGTACTTC. Protein product: CASSLTSGGQETQYF.

The chain combines TRBV19 with TRBJ1-1; D perhaps matches TRBD1 (6 bases). CDR1 is LNHDA, CDR2 SQIVND, per germline (reference sequence). The CDR3 totals 14 residues. The germline V and J ends were trimmed by 7 bases and 1 base, with 13 bases remaining between them. In nucleotides, the CDR3 is TGTGCCAGTAACCCACAGGGACAGAACACTGAAGCTTTCTTT. This translates into CASNPQGQNTEAFF.

The chain couples TRBV4-1 to TRBJ2-5, with D unresolved. CDR1 MGHRA and CDR2 YSYEKL come from the germline V gene. CDR3 size: 15 residues. Trimming took off 0 bases at V and 4 bases at J, with 12 bases between the two ends. The CDR3 sequence: CASSQDYTNGETQYF. CDR3 nucleotides: TGCGCCAGCAGCCAAGATTATACAAATGGAGAGACCCAGTACTTC.

In this sample, this clone turned up a few times. In nucleotides, the CDR3 is TGTGCCAGCAGCATACGTCGGGGCGGGGAGCTGTTTTTT. It translates to CASSIRRGGELFF. The chain links TRBV9 to TRBJ2-2, with D tentatively TRBD2 (5 bases). Germline CDR1 is SGDLS and CDR2 is YYNGEE. This CDR3 spans 13 amino acids. The ends were cut back, 4 bases at V and 7 bases at J, with 11 bases in the middle.